Each of the 18 T cell receptor beta chains below was sequenced from the same sample in a study of radiotherapy plus CTLA-4 blockade in lung cancer. Profiling relied on immunoSEQ multiplex PCR, and the TCRdb table lists in-frame clones only, not all of them. The top ten hold roughly 0.84% of the sample, which has over 80,000 clones, roughly four fifths seen once. Sequenced material: peripheral blood, taken from a patient treated with radiotherapy plus ipilimumab. The receptors derive from a human donor with non-small cell lung cancer who had stable disease on radiotherapy plus ipilimumab.

The chain recombines TRBV6-5 with TRBJ1-2; D is undetermined. Trimming removed 2 bases at V and 4 bases at J, with 17 bases between. In germline, CDR1 is MNHEY, CDR2 SVGAGI. The CDR3 runs to 16 residues. The CDR3: CASSYGPRIASYGYTF. The CDR3 coding sequence is TGTGCCAGCAGTTACGGCCCCAGGATAGCGAGCTATGGCTACACCTTC.

The rearrangement uses TRBV29-1 and TRBJ1-6, with 8 bases fitting TRBD1. There are 13 residues in the CDR3. The V gene's germline CDR1 is SQVTM and CDR2 ANQGSEA. V dropped 6 bases and J dropped 4; count of bases not matched to a gene: 2. This CDR3 is CSVRDRYNSPLHF. As DNA, the CDR3 is TGCAGCGTCCGGGACAGGTATAATTCACCCCTCCACTTT.

CDR3 sequence: CASSLMGPAGELFF. In DNA, the CDR3 is TGTGCCAGCAGCTTAATGGGTCCCGCCGGGGAGCTGTTTTTT. The V call is TRBV7-8, the J call TRBJ2-2; D not resolved. The CDR3 has 14 amino acids. Germline V gene sequence: CDR1 SGHVS, CDR2 FQNEAQ. Trimming removed 2 bases at V and 6 bases at J, with 10 bases between.

This clone was observed a single time. The J gene is TRBJ2-7, the V gene TRBV7-2, with D perhaps TRBD2 (5 bases). CDR1 and CDR2 from the germline V gene are SGHTA and FQGNSA. The V gene lost 10 bases and the J gene lost 2 bases, with 18 bases spanning the gap. The CDR3 consists of 14 residues. CDR3 amino acids: CATRGSPVTYEQYF. The CDR3 nucleotides are TGTGCCACCAGAGGGTCCCCCGTTACCTACGAGCAGTACTTC.

The chain links TRBV5-8 to TRBJ2-7; D is perhaps TRBD2 (6 bases). This CDR3 spans 15 amino acids. Germline V gene sequence: CDR1 SGHTS, CDR2 YDEGEE. Trimming took off 4 bases at V and 3 bases at J, with 17 bases between the two ends. The CDR3 spells CASSRPASVHYEQYF. The CDR3 coding sequence is TGTGCCAGCAGCCGCCCGGCTAGCGTACACTACGAGCAGTACTTC. Supplemented by reference TRBV5-8 and TRBJ2-7, the full variable domain reads EAGVTQSPTHLIKTRGQQATLRCSPISGHTSVYWYQQALGLGLQFLLWYDEGEERNRGNFPPRFSGRQFPNYSSELNVNALELEDSALYLCASSRPASVHYEQYFGPGTRLTVT.

The V gene is TRBV15, the J gene TRBJ2-7, with 9 bases identical to TRBD2. Per the germline V gene, CDR1 is LNHNV and CDR2 is YYDKDF (reference sequence). The CDR3 is 16 amino acids. V shed 0 bases, J shed 0 bases, and the junction held 3 bases outside the gene matches. This chain's CDR3 is CATSRDPSGTSYEQYF. The CDR3 bases are TGTGCCACCAGCAGAGATCCTAGCGGGACCTCCTACGAGCAGTACTTC.

The CDR3 DNA sequence: TGTGCCAGCAGCTTAGTTGCAGACTCCTACGAGCAGTACTTC. This translates into CASSLVADSYEQYF. The V gene is TRBV7-8, the J gene TRBJ2-5, with D hard to call. The last part of the DNA fits TRBJ2-7 better; the J call may be wrong. The CDR3 covers 14 residues. The V gene's germline CDR1 is SGHVS and CDR2 FQNEAQ.

This clone was counted a few times. The same CDR3 also results from other DNA sequences found in this sample. The chain recombines TRBV28 with TRBJ2-2, with unresolved D. Germline V lookup: CDR1 MDHEN, CDR2 SYDVKM. Between the trimmed V and J ends, which lost 6 bases and 2 bases, there was a span of 4 bases. The CDR3 length is 12 residues. The CDR3 bases are TGTGCCAGCAGCTTAAACACCGGGGAGCTGTTTTTT. Amino acids: CASSLNTGELFF.

Concerning this clone itself: Here the CDR3 omits its conserved ending phenylalanine or tryptophan, so a read error is the likely source. The limits of the CDR3 on the DNA are not certain, so only TCRdb's listed CDR3 is given. The CDR3 reads CACSLGSGGI. This chain joins TRBV27 and TRBJ1-2. CDR1 and CDR2 from the germline V gene are MNHEY and SMNVEV (reference sequence). The CDR3 numbers 10 amino acids, ends counted.

The chain has TRBV9 and TRBJ1-1; the D gene is possibly TRBD1 (6 bases). This CDR3 region has 15 residues. Trimming removed 4 bases from V and 1 base from J, with 14 bases in between. The germline V gene encodes CDR1 SGDLS and CDR2 YYNGEE. DNA of the CDR3: TGTGCCAGCAGCCAGACCGGACAGCCGAACACTGAAGCTTTCTTT. Translation: CASSQTGQPNTEAFF.

V and J are TRBV7-6 and TRBJ2-3; 8 bases align to TRBD2. CDR3 length: 15 residues. The germline V gene encodes CDR1 SGHVS and CDR2 FNYEAQ. Unmatched junction bases numbered 7, after V lost 3 bases and J lost 5 bases. The CDR3 DNA is TGTGCCAGCAGCTTGGGAGCGGGAGTAGTAGATACGCAGTATTTT. Translating it yields CASSLGAGVVDTQYF.

The genes are TRBV5-8 and TRBJ2-3; TRBD2 matches 9 bases. The CDR3 has 15 amino acids. Germline V gives CDR1 SGHTS, CDR2 YDEGEE. After removal of 4 bases from V and 0 bases from J, the junction contained 3 bases not matched to a gene. The CDR3 spells CASSTGTSSTDTQYF. DNA for the CDR3: TGTGCCAGCAGCACCGGGACTAGCAGCACAGATACGCAGTATTTT.

The chain combines TRBV7-3 with TRBJ2-2; maybe TRBD1 (6 bases). The CDR3 extends over 13 amino acids. Trimming removed 5 bases from V and 8 bases from J, with 12 bases in between. Germline CDR1 SGHTA, CDR2 FQGTGA. The CDR3 DNA reads TGTGCCAGCAGCAACAGGGTTTCTGGGGAGCTGTTTTTT. This sequence encodes CASSNRVSGELFF. The variable domain in full, completed from reference TRBV7-3 and TRBJ2-2, reads GAGVSQTPSNKVTEKGKYVELRCDPISGHTALYWYRQSLGQGPEFLIYFQGTGAADDSGLPNDRFFAVRPEGSVSTLKIQRTERGDSAVYLCASSNRVSGELFFGEGSRLTVL.

The V call is TRBV18, the J call TRBJ2-3, with TRBD2 as a possible D gene (7 bases). The CDR3 is 14 residues long. The V and J ends lost 7 bases and 2 bases respectively, with 13 bases between them. Germline values: CDR1 KGHSH, CDR2 LQKENI. The CDR3 region has the DNA TGTGCCAGCTTGGACGGGGGGCCCACAGATACGCAGTATTTT. Its translation: CASLDGGPTDTQYF. Looking up the rest from reference TRBV18 and TRBJ2-3 gives the full variable domain: NAGVMQNPRHLVRRRGQEARLRCSPMKGHSHVYWYRQLPEEGLKFMVYLQKENIIDESGMPKERFSAEFPKEGPSILRIQQVVRGDSAAYFCASLDGGPTDTQYFGPGTRLTVL.

V is TRBV11-2 and J is TRBJ2-1; tentative D call: TRBD1 (5 bases). V dropped 5 bases and J dropped 1 base, with 9 bases sitting between them. This CDR3 comprises 14 residues. Germline lookup yields CDR1 SGHAT and CDR2 FQNNGV. The CDR3, as DNA: TGTGCCAGCAGCCAGGGTTGGTCCTACAATGAGCAGTTCTTC. This codes for CASSQGWSYNEQFF.

This chain joins TRBV7-2 and TRBJ2-7; a weak D match, TRBD2 (5 bases). V was clipped by 1 base and J by 2 bases, with 9 bases between them. Germline values: CDR1 SGHTA, CDR2 FQGNSA. The CDR3 is made up of 14 amino acids. CDR3: CASSLGGSTYEQYF. The CDR3, as DNA: TGTGCCAGCAGCTTAGGAGGGTCTACCTACGAGCAGTACTTC.

The rearrangement uses TRBV9 and TRBJ2-7, with a weak D call TRBD1 (6 bases). The CDR3 covers 14 residues. Germline V gives CDR1 SGDLS, CDR2 YYNGEE. With 0 bases removed from V and 3 bases from J, the gap between germline ends came to 10 bases. CDR3 nucleotides: TGTGCCAGCAGCGTAGCGACAGGTGTCTACGAGCAGTACTTC. Translation gives CASSVATGVYEQYF.

This clone was recorded only once. This chain uses TRBV5-4 with TRBJ1-2, with D maybe TRBD1 (5 bases). The CDR3 has 15 amino acids. The germline V gene has CDR1 SGHNT and CDR2 YYREEE (reference sequence). V lost 4 bases and J lost 2, with 15 bases in between. Here the CDR3 DNA reads TGTGCCAGCAGCGCACCGGCTGGGGCGAACTATGGCTACACCTTC. It encodes CASSAPAGANYGYTF.